Sequencing of this TCR beta chain was carried out in a study of OX40 agonist ivuxolimab in advanced cancers. Looking at the study overall: Ivuxolimab was administered intravenously to patients at 0.01 to 10 mg/kg every 2 weeks.

V shed 4 bases and J shed 1 base, with 14 bases lying between them. The germline V gene encodes CDR1 ENHRY and CDR2 SYGVKD. The CDR3 totals 15 residues. This clone turned up a few times. Other DNA sequences of this sample code for an identical CDR3. Repertoires were generated with immunoSEQ multiplex PCR, while TCRdb's copy carries only in-frame clones and drops some. The table records around 64,000 clones, around 84% of them present only once. The clonotype originates from an adult with an advanced solid tumor such as melanoma, head and neck, liver or kidney cancer. The sequences come from CD4+ or CD8+ T cells sorted from blood, collected in a trial of the OX40 agonist ivuxolimab. The chain uses TRBV10-3 and TRBJ2-7, with D maybe TRBD2 (6 bases). For the CDR3, the DNA is TGTGCCATCAGTGTATCCCAGGGAGGATCCTACGAGCAGTACTTC. This gives the protein CAISVSQGGSYEQYF.